The table lists the clone carrying this T cell receptor beta chain with a count of one. The record originates from a study of technical replicates of blood from four donors. Germline V gene lookup returns CDR1 MNHNY and CDR2 SVGAGI (reference sequence). There are 11 residues in the CDR3. Trimming left V 2 bases short and J 13 bases short, with 9 bases between. Sequencing was performed with immunoSEQ multiplex PCR; in TCRdb, only in-frame clones are kept and a portion is missing. The sample lists approximately 75,000 clones; 95% to 97% were seen once. V usage is TRBV6-6 and J usage is TRBJ2-1, with no clear D. Sequencing was carried out using T cells isolated from PBMCs. The TCR sequence derives from a human donor in good health. The CDR3 region has the DNA TGTGCCAGCAGTTACGTGGAGAGACAGTTCTTC. Protein sequence: CASSYVERQFF.